This TCR beta chain was captured in a study of shared clonotypes between healthy human individuals. Study-wide results and limits: What limited the represented genetic and exposure-history diversity was the small number of donors.

The CDR3 spans 15 residues. Per germline, CDR1 GTSNPN and CDR2 SVGIG (reference sequence). V lost 2 bases and J lost 2; bases outside the gene matches: 5. Here immunoSEQ multiplex PCR was the method, and the copy in TCRdb shows in-frame clones only, minus some. The repertoire has about 2 million clones, over 85% of them found once; the top ten carry roughly 1%. Of note for this clone: Its cognate antigen is unknown.

Naive-designated CD8 cells lacked CD45RO, were positively enriched for CCR7, and omitted terminally differentiated effector memory CD45RA+ cells. The chain joins TRBV30 to TRBJ1-5, with 8 nucleotides matching TRBD1. The specimen was naive CD8+ T cells sorted from blood. This clonotype originated in a man aged 18-30 years in good health. The CDR3 loop is CAWSSGGAGNQPQHF. The CDR3 region has the DNA TGTGCCTGGAGTTCAGGGGGCGCCGGCAATCAGCCCCAGCATTTT.